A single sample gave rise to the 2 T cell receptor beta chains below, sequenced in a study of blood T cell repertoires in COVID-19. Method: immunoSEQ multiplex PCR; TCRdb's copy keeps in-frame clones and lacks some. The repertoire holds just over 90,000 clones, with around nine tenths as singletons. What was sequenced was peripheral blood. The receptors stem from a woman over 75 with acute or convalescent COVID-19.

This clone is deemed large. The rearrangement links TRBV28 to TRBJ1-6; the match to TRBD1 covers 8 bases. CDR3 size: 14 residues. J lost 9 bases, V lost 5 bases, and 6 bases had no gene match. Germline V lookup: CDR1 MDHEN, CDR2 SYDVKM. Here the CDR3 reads CASSPGGWISPLHF. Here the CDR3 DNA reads TGTGCCAGCAGTCCAGGGGGCTGGATTTCACCCCTCCACTTT.

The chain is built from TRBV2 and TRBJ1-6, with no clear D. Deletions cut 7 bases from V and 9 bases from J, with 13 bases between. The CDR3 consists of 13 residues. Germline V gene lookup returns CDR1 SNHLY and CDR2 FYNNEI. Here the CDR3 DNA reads TGTGCCAGCACAGCTGAGGTGGGTTCACCCCTCCACTTT. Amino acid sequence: CASTAEVGSPLHF.